This T cell receptor beta chain came from a study of CD8 T cells in ankylosing spondylitis. General observations from the study: A motif of under 10 highly homologous TCR beta variants was seen as apparently characteristic of ankylosing spondylitis blood. Disease-linked clones proved CD8+ and comparatively uncommon in peripheral blood. From matched ankylosing spondylitis synovial fluid, disease-linked clones were reportedly recovered at significantly enriched levels.

Quantitative 5'-RACE with molecular barcodes was used to make the TCR beta libraries. TCRdb fed the 5' RACE reads into MiXCR, producing one record per CDR3 protein. The sample carries about 220,000 distinct CDR3 sequences, 6% to 8.5% recorded once. On this clonotype: The antigen is undetermined.

The CDR3 totals 15 residues. With 4 bases removed from V and 7 bases from J, the gap between germline ends came to 19 bases. CDR1 and CDR2 from the germline V gene are SGDLS and YYNGEE. This clonotype was sampled from a male donor with ankylosing spondylitis. This chain uses TRBV9 with TRBJ2-3; no reliable D call. Sequencing was performed on blood, either unsorted or a sorted T cell fraction (not recorded which). The CDR3 spells CASSPRTLGRNTQYF. The CDR3 DNA reads TGTGCCAGCAGCCCCCGGACCCTTGGCAGGAATACGCAGTATTTT. The whole variable domain, remainder taken from reference TRBV9 and TRBJ2-3, is DSGVTQTPKHLITATGQRVTLRCSPRSGDLSVYWYQQSLDQGLQFLIQYYNGEERAKGNILERFSAQQFPDLHSELNLSSLELGDSALYFCASSPRTLGRNTQYFGPGTRLTVL.